Below, one T cell receptor beta chain is given with its context. The data stem from a study of technical replicates of blood from a handful of donors. The CDR3 has 13 amino acids. Germline lookup yields CDR1 MNHEY and CDR2 SVGAGI. Data came from immunoSEQ multiplex PCR; TCRdb stores just in-frame clones and leaves some out. The sample shows tens of thousands of clones, about 98% of them seen only once. The sample was T cells isolated from PBMCs. The chain joins TRBV6-5 to TRBJ2-1; the match to TRBD2 covers 8 bases. The TCR was taken from a human donor in good health. CDR3 nucleotides: TGTGCTGCGGCGGGGGGATCCTACAATGAGCAGTTCTTC. Translation gives CAAAGGSYNEQFF.